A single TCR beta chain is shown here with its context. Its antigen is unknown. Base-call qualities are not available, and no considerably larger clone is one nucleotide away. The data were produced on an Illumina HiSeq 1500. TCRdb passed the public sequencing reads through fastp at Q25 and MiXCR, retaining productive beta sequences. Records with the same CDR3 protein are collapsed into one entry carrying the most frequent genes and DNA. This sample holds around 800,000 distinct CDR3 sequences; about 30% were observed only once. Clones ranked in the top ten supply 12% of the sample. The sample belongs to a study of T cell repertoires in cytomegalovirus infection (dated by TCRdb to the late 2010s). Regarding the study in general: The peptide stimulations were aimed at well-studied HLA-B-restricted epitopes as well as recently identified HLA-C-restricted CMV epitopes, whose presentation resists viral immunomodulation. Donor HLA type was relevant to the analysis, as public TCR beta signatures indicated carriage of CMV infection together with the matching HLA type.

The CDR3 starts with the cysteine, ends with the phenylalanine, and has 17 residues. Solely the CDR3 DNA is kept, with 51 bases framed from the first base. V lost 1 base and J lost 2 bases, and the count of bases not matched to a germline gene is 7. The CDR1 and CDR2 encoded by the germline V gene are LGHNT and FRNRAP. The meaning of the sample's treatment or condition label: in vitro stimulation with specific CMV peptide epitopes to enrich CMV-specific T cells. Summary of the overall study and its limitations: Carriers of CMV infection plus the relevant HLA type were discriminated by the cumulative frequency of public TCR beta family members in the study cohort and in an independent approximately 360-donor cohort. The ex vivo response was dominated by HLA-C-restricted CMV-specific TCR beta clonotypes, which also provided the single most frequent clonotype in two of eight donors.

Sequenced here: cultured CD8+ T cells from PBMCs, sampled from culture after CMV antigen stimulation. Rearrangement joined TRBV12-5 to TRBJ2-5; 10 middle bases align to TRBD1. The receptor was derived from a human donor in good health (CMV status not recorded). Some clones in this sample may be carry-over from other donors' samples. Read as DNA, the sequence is TGTGCTAGTGGTTTGGGTCTCCGGGACAGGGGACAAGAGACCCAGTACTTC. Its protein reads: CASGLGLRDRGQETQYF.